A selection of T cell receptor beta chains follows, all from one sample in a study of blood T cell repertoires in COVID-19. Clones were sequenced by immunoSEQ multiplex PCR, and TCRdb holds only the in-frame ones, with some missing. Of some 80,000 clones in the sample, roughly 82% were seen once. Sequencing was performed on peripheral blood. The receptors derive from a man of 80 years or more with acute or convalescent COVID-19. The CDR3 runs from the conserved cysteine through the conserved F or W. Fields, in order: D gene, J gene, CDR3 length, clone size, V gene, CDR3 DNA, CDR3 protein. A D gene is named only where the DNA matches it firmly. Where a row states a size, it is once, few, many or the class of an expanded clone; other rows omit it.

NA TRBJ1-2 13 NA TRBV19 TGTGCCACCACTCGGGGGAGGTGGTATGGCTACACCTTC CATTRGRWYGYTF
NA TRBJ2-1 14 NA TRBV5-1 TGCGCCAGCAGCTTGGGTCGAGTCGACAATGAGCAGTTCTTC CASSLGRVDNEQFF
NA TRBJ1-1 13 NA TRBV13 TGTGCCAGCAGCTTGCAGGGCAAGACTGAAGCTTTCTTT CASSLQGKTEAFF
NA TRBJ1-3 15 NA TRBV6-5 TGTGCCAGCAGTTACGACGGGCGGGCGGGAAACACCATATATTTT CASSYDGRAGNTIYF
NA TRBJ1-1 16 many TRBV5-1 TGCGCCAGCAGCTTGGAAGGACAAATGGACAACACTGAAGCTTTCTTT CASSLEGQMDNTEAFF
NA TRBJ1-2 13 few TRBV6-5 TGTGCCAGCAGCTTACAGCCAAACTATGGCTACACCTTC CASSLQPNYGYTF
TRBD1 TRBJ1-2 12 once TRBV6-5 TGTGCCAGCTCCCGGGACAGGGGGTTTTACACCTTC CASSRDRGFYTF
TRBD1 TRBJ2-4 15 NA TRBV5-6 TGTGCCAGCAGCTTGTCCTTGACTCCGGGACAGATTCAGTACTTC CASSLSLTPGQIQYF
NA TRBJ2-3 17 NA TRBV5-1 TGCGCCAGCAGCTTGGAGTTGCGGGGAAGGGCAACAGATACGCAGTATTTT CASSLELRGRATDTQYF
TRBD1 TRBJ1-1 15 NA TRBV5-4 TGTGCCAGCTTCCCCTTACAGGGGGCTCTAGGTTTGGCTTTCTTT CASFPLQGALGLAFF
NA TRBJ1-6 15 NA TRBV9 TGTGCCAGCAGCGTAGACGGTTCCTATAATTCACCCCTCCACTTT CASSVDGSYNSPLHF
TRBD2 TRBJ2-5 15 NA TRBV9 TGTGCCAGCAGCCCAGAAGTAGCGGGGGGAGAGACCCAGTACTTC CASSPEVAGGETQYF
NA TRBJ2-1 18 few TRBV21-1 TGTGCCAGCAGCAAAGGGTGGGAAACTCCCCGAGAGGGCAATGAGCAGTTCTTC CASSKGWETPREGNEQFF
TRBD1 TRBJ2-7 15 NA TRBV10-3 TGTGCCATCAGTGGCACAGGGGCCGTCTCCTACGAGCAGTACTTC CAISGTGAVSYEQYF
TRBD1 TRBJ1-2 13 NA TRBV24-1 TGTGCCACCAGTGATAGGACAGGGGGCGGCTACACCTTC CATSDRTGGGYTF
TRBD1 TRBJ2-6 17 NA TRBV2 TGTGCCAGCAGTGAGCCACGGGACAGGGCCGGGGCCAACGTCCTGACTTTC CASSEPRDRAGANVLTF
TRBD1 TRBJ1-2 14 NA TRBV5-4 TGTGCCAGCAGCTTGGACAGGGGAGTTTATGGCTACACCTTC CASSLDRGVYGYTF
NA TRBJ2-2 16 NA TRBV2 TGTGCCAGCAGTGAACGGGCGGGGGCCCACACCGGGGAGCTGTTTTTT CASSERAGAHTGELFF